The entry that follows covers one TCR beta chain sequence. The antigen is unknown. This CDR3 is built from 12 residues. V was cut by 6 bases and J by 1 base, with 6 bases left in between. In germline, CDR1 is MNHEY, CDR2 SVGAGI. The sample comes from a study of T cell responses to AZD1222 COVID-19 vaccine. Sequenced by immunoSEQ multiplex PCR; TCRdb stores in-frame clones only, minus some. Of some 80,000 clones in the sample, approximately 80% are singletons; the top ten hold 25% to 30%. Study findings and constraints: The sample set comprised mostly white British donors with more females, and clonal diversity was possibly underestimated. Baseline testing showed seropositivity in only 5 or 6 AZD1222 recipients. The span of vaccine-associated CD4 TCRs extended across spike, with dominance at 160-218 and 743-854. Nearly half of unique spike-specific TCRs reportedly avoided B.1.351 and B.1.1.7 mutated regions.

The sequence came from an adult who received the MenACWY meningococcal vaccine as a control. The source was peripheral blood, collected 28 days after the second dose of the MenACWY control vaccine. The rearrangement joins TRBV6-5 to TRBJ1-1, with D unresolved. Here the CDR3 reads CASRGPNTEAFF. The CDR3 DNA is TGTGCCAGCAGGGGTCCGAACACTGAAGCTTTCTTT.